This TCR beta chain was profiled in a study of blood T cell repertoires in COVID-19. Study in general: COVID-19 samples collected from the United States, Italy and Spain covered acute and convalescent phases. Sample material is recorded as cDNA or gDNA derived from T cells, B-cell-depleted T cells, or PBMCs.

CDR3 length equals 19 residues. Germline trimming cut 4 bases from V and 2 bases from J; bases unmatched to any gene: 12. Looked up from germline, CDR1 is GTSNPN and CDR2 is SVGIG (reference sequence). Methods used by the authors: Amplified reference gene primers provided the basis for estimating nucleated cell counts. Sequencing used immunoSEQ multiplex PCR; TCRdb keeps in-frame clones, though not all of them. Clone size and V and J calls were adopted from that table, with D and trimming inferred from the DNA. The sample carries a few hundred thousand clones, roughly 83% recorded once. The chain has TRBV30 and TRBJ2-1; TRBD2 agrees at 15 bases. Sequenced sample: peripheral blood. The receptor was isolated from a woman aged 45-60 years with acute or convalescent COVID-19. The chain's CDR3 is CAWIGRHRTSGRAYNEQFF. Here the CDR3 DNA reads TGTGCCTGGATAGGCAGACACAGGACTAGCGGGAGGGCCTACAATGAGCAGTTCTTC.